Listed below are T cell receptor beta chains from one sample, sequenced in a study of cytomegalovirus exposure and HLA in healthy donors. Some clones are missing from TCRdb's copy, which holds only in-frame ones; the method was immunoSEQ multiplex PCR. The sample shows approximately 160,000 clones, around 77% of them seen only once. Source material: PBMCs. The receptors originated from a man in his forties in good health and CMV-seronegative. Each CDR3 is given with its conserved first and last residue. The order of the fields is J gene, clone size, D gene, V gene, CDR3 DNA, CDR3 protein. The D gene is left open where the match is weak. A clone size is listed for some rows: how often the clone was seen (once, few, many), or a class if it is expanded.

>TRBJ2-1|-|-|TRBV25-1
TGTGCCAGCAGTGAGTACAACCGACACTACAATGAGCAGTTCTTC
CASSEYNRHYNEQFF
>TRBJ2-1|-|-|TRBV7-3
TGTGCCAGCAGCCCAACAGGTACCTCCTACAATGAGCAGTTCTTC
CASSPTGTSYNEQFF
>TRBJ2-7|-|TRBD2|TRBV2
TGTGCCAGCAGTGCGTTGGCGGGAGTCGCCGAGCAGTACTTC
CASSALAGVAEQYF
>TRBJ1-1|-|-|TRBV9
TGTGCCAGCAGCGTTCTACAGGGTATCACTGAAGCTTTCTTT
CASSVLQGITEAFF
>TRBJ2-7|-|TRBD2|TRBV7-2
TGTGCCAGCAGCGCCGGGACTAGCGGCCGAGGCGAGCAGTACTTC
CASSAGTSGRGEQYF
>TRBJ2-1|-|-|TRBV27
TGTGCCAGCAGTCCTCTAGTCCTCTGGGACAATGAGCAGTTCTTC
CASSPLVLWDNEQFF
>TRBJ2-7|-|-|TRBV6-1
TGTGCCAGCAGTGAAAATCTTCCCTCCTACGAGCAGTACTTC
CASSENLPSYEQYF
>TRBJ1-2|-|-|TRBV30
TGTGCCTGGAGTCTTCGGGGAAAACCTAACTATGGCTACACCTTC
CAWSLRGKPNYGYTF
>TRBJ2-1|-|-|TRBV5-1
TGCGCCAGCAGTTCGCTCCGTGCGGGCTCCTACAATGAGCAGTTCTTC
CASSSLRAGSYNEQFF
>TRBJ1-5|-|TRBD1|TRBV2
TGTGCCAGCAGCGATGGCCGGGACAGTATAACCTTGAAAGGCTATAGCAATCAGCCCCAGCATTTT
CASSDGRDSITLKGYSNQPQHF
>TRBJ1-1|once|-|TRBV5-4
TGTGCCAGCAGCTTCTATCAGGGGTCGATGAGCACTGAAGCTTTCTTT
CASSFYQGSMSTEAFF
>TRBJ2-1|-|TRBD2|TRBV4-2
TGTGCCAGCAGCCCCCAGGACTCTAGCGGGGGGTACAATGAGCAGTTCTTC
CASSPQDSSGGYNEQFF
>TRBJ1-6|once|TRBD1|TRBV9
TGTGCCAGCAGCGCGGATTCAGGGGGCAGGAATTCACCCCTCCACTTT
CASSADSGGRNSPLHF
>TRBJ1-2|few|-|TRBV18
TGTGCCAGCTCACCCAGGGGCGAGGCCTATGGCTACACCTTC
CASSPRGEAYGYTF
>TRBJ2-4|few|-|TRBV7-9
TGTGCCAGCAGCGGGGGGGGCAACATTCAGTACTTC
CASSGGGNIQYF
>TRBJ2-7|-|TRBD2|TRBV28
TGTGCCATCACGACTAGCGGGCCCGAGCAGTACTTC
CAITTSGPEQYF
>TRBJ1-1|-|TRBD1|TRBV13
TGTGCCAGCAGCCAGAGGGTGGCAGGGGGCGGCTTCGCTGAAGCTTTCTTT
CASSQRVAGGGFAEAFF
>TRBJ1-5|-|TRBD1|TRBV10-2
TGCGCCAGCAGTGATACCGGGACAGGGATCAATCAGCCCCAGCATTTT
CASSDTGTGINQPQHF
>TRBJ2-1|-|TRBD2|TRBV28
TGTGCCAGCACCCTATCGGGGGGAGTCTACAATGAGCAGTTCTTC
CASTLSGGVYNEQFF
>TRBJ1-1|-|TRBD1|TRBV12-5
TGTGCTAGTGTACTGGACAGGGACACTGAAGCTTTCTTT
CASVLDRDTEAFF
>TRBJ2-3|-|-|TRBV10-3
TGTGCCATCAGGGTACAGGAGAACACAGATACGCAGTATTTT
CAIRVQENTDTQYF
>TRBJ1-4|-|TRBD1|TRBV7-8
TGTGCCAGCAGCTATACTCCGGGACAGGGTGTTGAGGATGAAAAACTGTTTTTT
CASSYTPGQGVEDEKLFF
>TRBJ1-1|-|-|TRBV5-5
TGTGCCAGCAGTCTAGAAGGTCAGGGGAATACTTTCTTT
CASSLEGQGNTFF
>TRBJ2-1|-|-|TRBV7-3
TGTGCCAGCGGATGGGGGGACAATGAGCAGTTCTTC
CASGWGDNEQFF
>TRBJ2-2|-|-|TRBV19
TGTGCCAGTACCGCTAGCCGAAACACCGGGGAGCTGTTTTTT
CASTASRNTGELFF
>TRBJ2-3|-|TRBD2|TRBV19
TGTGCCAGTAGCCCAGCGGGAGAGGTCGGCACAGATACGCAGTATTTT
CASSPAGEVGTDTQYF
>TRBJ2-7|few|TRBD1|TRBV6-1
TGTGCCAGCAGGGGGACAGGGGACGAGCAGTACTTC
CASRGTGDEQYF
>TRBJ2-6|-|-|TRBV6-1
TGTGCCAGCAGTGCCTCACAAACTGGGGCCAACGGCCTGACTTTC
CASSASQTGANGLTF
>TRBJ2-7|-|TRBD1|TRBV9
TGTGCCAGCAGCGGATCAGGGGGCTACGAGCAGTACTTC
CASSGSGGYEQYF
>TRBJ2-1|few|TRBD2|TRBV5-1
TGCGCCAGCAGACTAGCGGGCTACGGTGAGCAGTTCTTC
CASRLAGYGEQFF
>TRBJ1-2|few|-|TRBV6-5
TGTGCCAGCAGTTACGGGGGGTGGGGGAGCTATGGTTACACCTTC
CASSYGGWGSYGYTF
>TRBJ1-5|-|-|TRBV5-8
TGTGCCAGCAGCTTGGTCAGGTCCAACCAGCATTTT
CASSLVRSNQHF
>TRBJ2-6|-|TRBD1|TRBV5-4
TGTGCCAGCAGAGGCGACAGGGGGTCTGGGGCCAACGGCCTGACTTTC
CASRGDRGSGANGLTF
>TRBJ1-1|-|TRBD1|TRBV10-3
TGTGCCATTGACCCGGGACAGGGGAACACTGAAGCTTTCTTT
CAIDPGQGNTEAFF
>TRBJ2-1|-|TRBD2|TRBV28
TGTGCCAGCAGGTCCGGGACTAGCGACTACAATGAGCAGTTCTTC
CASRSGTSDYNEQFF
>TRBJ1-2|-|-|TRBV5-4
TGTGCCAGCAGCTTGGAGGTGGGAGCTAACTATGGCTACACCTTC
CASSLEVGANYGYTF
>TRBJ1-3|few|-|TRBV7-9
TGTGCCAGCAGCTCCCAACAGGTTCGCTCTGGAAACACCATATATTTT
CASSSQQVRSGNTIYF
>TRBJ2-3|-|TRBD2|TRBV5-6
TGTGCCAGCAGCCCAGCTACGACTAGCGGGAAGGATACGCAGTATTTT
CASSPATTSGKDTQYF
>TRBJ1-1|-|-|TRBV10-3
TGTGCCATTAGATCAGGGGTCACGAACACTGAAGCTTTCTTT
CAIRSGVTNTEAFF
>TRBJ2-6|-|-|TRBV9
TGTGCCAGCAGCGTCTCCTCTGGGGCCAACGTCCTGACTTTC
CASSVSSGANVLTF
>TRBJ2-7|-|-|TRBV7-8
TGTGCCAGCAGCCCCTCCCCAGGGGAGATCGGCTACGAGCAGTACTTC
CASSPSPGEIGYEQYF
>TRBJ1-1|-|-|TRBV9
TGTGCCAGCAGCGTAGTCTGGGGCTCGAACACTGAAGCTTTCTTT
CASSVVWGSNTEAFF
>TRBJ2-6|few|-|TRBV9
TGTGCCAGCAGCCCAGGCCGGGGGTACTCTGGGGCCAACGGCCTGACTTTC
CASSPGRGYSGANGLTF
>TRBJ1-2|-|-|TRBV25-1
TGTGCCAGCAGTGAACAACAGGGCTATGGCTACACCTTC
CASSEQQGYGYTF
>TRBJ2-5|-|TRBD2|TRBV9
TGTGCCAGCAGCGTAGCGCTAGCGGGAGGGAGATTGGAGACCCAGTACTTC
CASSVALAGGRLETQYF
>TRBJ1-1|-|-|TRBV2
TGTGCCAGCAGTGGGCGGGGGGCTAACACTGAAGCTTTCTTT
CASSGRGANTEAFF
>TRBJ2-7|-|-|TRBV10-2
TGCGCCAGCAGCGCCGGACTGATCTCCTACGAGCAGTACTTC
CASSAGLISYEQYF
>TRBJ1-3|-|-|TRBV6-6
TGTGCCAGCAGGCCCAGGGGTGACTCTGGAAACACCATATATTTT
CASRPRGDSGNTIYF
>TRBJ2-3|-|-|TRBV19
TGTGCCTCCAGGCGCACAGATACGCAGTATTTT
CASRRTDTQYF
>TRBJ2-1|-|TRBD1|TRBV27
TGTGCCAGCAGTCTCCTACGGACAGGGCTAAAATACAATGAGCAGTTCTTC
CASSLLRTGLKYNEQFF
>TRBJ1-2|few|-|TRBV6-5
TGTGCCAGCAACCCCGGAGGGTCAGGAGACTATGGCTACACCTTC
CASNPGGSGDYGYTF
>TRBJ1-1|-|-|TRBV28
TGTGCCAGCAACGCGCACAGCTTTAACACTGAAGCTTTCTTT
CASNAHSFNTEAFF
>TRBJ2-2|-|-|TRBV5-1
TGCGCCAGCCTCCCCGGAAGCGGGAACACCGGGGAGCTGTTTTTT
CASLPGSGNTGELFF
>TRBJ2-5|few|TRBD2|TRBV9
TGTGCCAGCTCCGGAACTAGCGGCGAGACCCAGTACTTC
CASSGTSGETQYF
>TRBJ2-7|-|TRBD2|TRBV18
TGTGCCAGCTCACCAGGGAGGGCATCCTACGAGCAGTACTTC
CASSPGRASYEQYF
>TRBJ2-3|-|TRBD1|TRBV5-1
TGCGCCAGCAGCTCTGGACAGGGGCTCCTCAGCGGGACAGATACGCAGTATTTT
CASSSGQGLLSGTDTQYF
>TRBJ2-6|-|-|TRBV5-1
TGCGCCAGCAGCTTTGGAGATGGGGCCAACGGCCTGACTTTC
CASSFGDGANGLTF
>TRBJ2-7|-|-|TRBV6-6
TGTGCCAGCAGAAGGGACACTACCTACGAGCAGTACTTC
CASRRDTTYEQYF